This T cell receptor (beta chain) emerged from a study of blood T cell repertoires in COVID-19. In the authors' workflow: Cell counts per sample came from amplifying reference gene primers. TCRdb's table, derived via immunoSEQ multiplex PCR, lists solely in-frame clones and lacks some. Clone size and V and J calls were adopted from that table, with D and trimming inferred from the DNA. The sample has more than 300,000 clones; approximately 88% are singletons. The sequenced material came from peripheral blood. The source of this sequence is a woman aged 30 to 39 with COVID-19, enrolled during active disease.

The CDR3 loop is CASSLRTGVYEQYF. The CDR3 DNA sequence: TGTGCCAGCAGCTTAAGGACAGGGGTTTACGAGCAGTACTTC. The V gene is TRBV7-2, the J gene TRBJ2-7; TRBD1 matches 9 bases. Per germline, CDR1 SGHTA and CDR2 FQGNSA. CDR3 size: 14 residues. J lost 4 bases, V lost 2 bases, and 3 bases had no gene match. Full variable domain (missing parts from reference TRBV7-2 and TRBJ2-7): GAGVSQSPSNKVTEKGKDVELRCDPISGHTALYWYRQSLGQGLEFLIYFQGNSAPDKSGLPSDRFSAERTGGSVSTLTIQRTQQEDSAVYLCASSLRTGVYEQYFGPGTRLTVT.